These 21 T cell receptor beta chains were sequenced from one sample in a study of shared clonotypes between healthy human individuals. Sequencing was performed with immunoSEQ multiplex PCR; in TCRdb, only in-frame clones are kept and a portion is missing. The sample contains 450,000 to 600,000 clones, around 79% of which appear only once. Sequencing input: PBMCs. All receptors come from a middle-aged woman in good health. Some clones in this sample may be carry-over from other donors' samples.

The CDR3 region has the DNA TGCGCCAGCAGCCAAGATGGCCCGGGACAGCCCTACAATGAGCAGTTCTTC. It translates to CASSQDGPGQPYNEQFF. J is TRBJ2-1 and V is TRBV4-3; 7 bases match TRBD1. The CDR3 has 17 amino acids. V shed 0 bases, J shed 2 bases, and the junction held 7 bases outside the gene matches. Germline V gives CDR1 LGHNA, CDR2 YSLEER.

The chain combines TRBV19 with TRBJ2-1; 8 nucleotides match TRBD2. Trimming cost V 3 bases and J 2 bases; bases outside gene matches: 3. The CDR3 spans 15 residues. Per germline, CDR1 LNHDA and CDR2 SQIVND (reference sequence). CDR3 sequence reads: CASSIQAGAYNEQFF. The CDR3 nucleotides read TGTGCCAGTAGTATTCAAGCGGGAGCCTACAATGAGCAGTTCTTC.

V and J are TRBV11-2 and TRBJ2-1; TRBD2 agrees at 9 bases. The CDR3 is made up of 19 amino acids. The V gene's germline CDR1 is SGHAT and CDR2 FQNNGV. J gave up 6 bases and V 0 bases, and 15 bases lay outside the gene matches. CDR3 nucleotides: TGTGCCAGCAGCTTAGACCCCAGCGGGGTAGCGGGGGAACTCAATGAGCAGTTCTTC. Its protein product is CASSLDPSGVAGELNEQFF. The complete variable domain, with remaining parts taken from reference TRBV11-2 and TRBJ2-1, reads EAGVAQSPRYKIIEKRQSVAFWCNPISGHATLYWYQQILGQGPKLLIQFQNNGVVDDSQLPKDRFSAERLKGVDSTLKIQPAKLEDSAVYLCASSLDPSGVAGELNEQFFGPGTRLTVL.

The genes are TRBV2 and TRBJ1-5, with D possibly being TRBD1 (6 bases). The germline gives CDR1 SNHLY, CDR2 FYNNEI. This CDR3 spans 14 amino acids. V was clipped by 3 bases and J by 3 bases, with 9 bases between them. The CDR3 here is CASSDGQNNQPQHF. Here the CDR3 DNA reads TGTGCCAGCAGTGACGGACAGAACAATCAGCCCCAGCATTTT. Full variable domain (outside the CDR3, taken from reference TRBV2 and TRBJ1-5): EPEVTQTPSHQVTQMGQEVILRCVPISNHLYFYWYRQILGQKVEFLVSFYNNEISEKSEIFDDQFSVERPDGSNFTLKIRSTKLEDSAMYFCASSDGQNNQPQHFGDGTRLSIL.

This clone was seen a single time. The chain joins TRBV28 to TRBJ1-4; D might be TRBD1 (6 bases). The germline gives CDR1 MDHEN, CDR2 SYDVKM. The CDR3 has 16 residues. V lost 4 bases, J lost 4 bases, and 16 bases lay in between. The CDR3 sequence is CASSSRGADVNEKLFF. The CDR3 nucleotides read TGTGCCAGCAGTTCAAGGGGGGCAGATGTTAATGAAAAACTGTTTTTT.

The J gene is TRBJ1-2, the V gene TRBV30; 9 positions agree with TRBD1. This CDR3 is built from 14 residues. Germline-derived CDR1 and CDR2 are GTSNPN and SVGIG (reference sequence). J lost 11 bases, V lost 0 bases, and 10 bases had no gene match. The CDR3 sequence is CAWSVLGQGLPYTF. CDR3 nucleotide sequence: TGTGCCTGGAGTGTATTGGGACAGGGACTGCCGTACACCTTC.

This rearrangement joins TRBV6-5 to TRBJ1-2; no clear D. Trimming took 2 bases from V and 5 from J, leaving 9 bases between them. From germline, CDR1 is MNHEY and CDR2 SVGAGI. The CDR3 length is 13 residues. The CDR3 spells CASSYAESYGYTF. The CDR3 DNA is TGTGCCAGCAGTTACGCAGAATCGTATGGCTACACCTTC.

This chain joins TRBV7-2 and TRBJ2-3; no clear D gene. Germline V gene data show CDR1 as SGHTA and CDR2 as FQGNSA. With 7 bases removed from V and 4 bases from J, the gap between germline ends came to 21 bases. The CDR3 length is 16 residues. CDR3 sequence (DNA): TGTGCCAGCACGCCCCGGGCAGTGGCTCTCCCAGATACGCAGTATTTT. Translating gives CASTPRAVALPDTQYF.

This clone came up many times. This CDR3 is CASSPQGNGYGYTF. The DNA for the CDR3 is TGTGCCAGCAGCCCTCAGGGTAACGGCTATGGCTACACCTTC. The chain recombines TRBV27 with TRBJ1-2, with D maybe TRBD1 (5 bases). V dropped 6 bases and J dropped 4 bases, with 15 bases sitting between them. Per the germline V gene, CDR1 is MNHEY and CDR2 is SMNVEV (reference sequence). CDR3 length: 14 residues.

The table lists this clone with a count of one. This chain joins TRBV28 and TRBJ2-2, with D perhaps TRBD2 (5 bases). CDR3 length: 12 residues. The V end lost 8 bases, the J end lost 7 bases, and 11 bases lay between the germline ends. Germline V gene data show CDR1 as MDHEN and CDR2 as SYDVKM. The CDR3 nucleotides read TGTGCCAGCCGGGATGGGAACGGGGAGCTGTTTTTT. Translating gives CASRDGNGELFF.

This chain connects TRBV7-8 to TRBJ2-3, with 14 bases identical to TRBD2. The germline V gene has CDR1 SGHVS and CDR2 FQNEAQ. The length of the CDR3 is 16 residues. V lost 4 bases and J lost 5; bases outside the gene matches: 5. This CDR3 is CASSSGTSGSLDTQYF. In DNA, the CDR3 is TGTGCCAGCAGCTCAGGGACTAGCGGGAGCCTAGATACGCAGTATTTT.

In nucleotides, the CDR3 is TGTGCCAGCTCACCGTCGAGTTCACTCACAGATACGCAGTATTTT. Translation gives CASSPSSSLTDTQYF. V is TRBV18 and J is TRBJ2-3; D remains unclear. Deletions cut 3 bases from V and 2 bases from J, with 12 bases between. This CDR3 is 15 amino acids long. Germline-derived CDR1 and CDR2 are KGHSH and LQKENI.

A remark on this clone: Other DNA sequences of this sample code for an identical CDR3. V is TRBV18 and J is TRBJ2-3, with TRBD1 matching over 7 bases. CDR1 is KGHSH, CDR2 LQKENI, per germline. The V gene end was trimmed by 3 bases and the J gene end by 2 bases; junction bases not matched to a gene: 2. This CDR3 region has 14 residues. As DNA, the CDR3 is TGTGCCAGCTCACCGGGGACAGCCACAGATACGCAGTATTTT. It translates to CASSPGTATDTQYF.

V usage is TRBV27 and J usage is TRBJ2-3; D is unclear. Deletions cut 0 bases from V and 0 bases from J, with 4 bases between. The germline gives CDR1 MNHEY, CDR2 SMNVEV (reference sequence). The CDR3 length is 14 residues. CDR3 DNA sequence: TGTGCCAGCAGTTTATCACGGAGCACAGATACGCAGTATTTT. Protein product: CASSLSRSTDTQYF.

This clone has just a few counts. The CDR3 is CASSSGAVWSPQHF. CDR3 bases: TGTGCCAGCAGCTCGGGGGCCGTCTGGTCACCCCAGCATTTT. The rearrangement links TRBV27 to TRBJ1-5; TRBD1 is a possible D gene (6 bases). The germline CDR1 and CDR2 sequences are MNHEY and SMNVEV (reference sequence). This CDR3 is built from 14 residues. Trimming shortened V by 6 bases and J by 10 bases, and 19 bases separated the two germline ends.

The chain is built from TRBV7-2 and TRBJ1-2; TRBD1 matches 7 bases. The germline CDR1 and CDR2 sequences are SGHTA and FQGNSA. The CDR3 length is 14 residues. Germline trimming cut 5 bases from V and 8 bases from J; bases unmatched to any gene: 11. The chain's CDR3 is CASSPGGTRQGYTF. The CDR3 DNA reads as TGTGCCAGCAGCCCAGGGGGGACACGCCAAGGCTACACCTTC.

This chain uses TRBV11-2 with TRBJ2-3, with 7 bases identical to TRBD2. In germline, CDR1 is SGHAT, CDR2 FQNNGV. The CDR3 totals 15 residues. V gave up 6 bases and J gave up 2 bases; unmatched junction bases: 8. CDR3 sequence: CASRQIAGNTDTQYF. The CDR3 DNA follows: TGTGCCAGCAGACAGATAGCGGGTAACACAGATACGCAGTATTTT.

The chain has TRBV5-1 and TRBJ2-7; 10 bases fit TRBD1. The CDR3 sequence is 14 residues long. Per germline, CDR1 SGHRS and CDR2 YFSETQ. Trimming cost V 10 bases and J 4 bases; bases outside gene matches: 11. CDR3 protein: CACSAGTGDYEQYF. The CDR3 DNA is TGCGCCTGCTCTGCCGGGACAGGGGATTACGAGCAGTACTTC.

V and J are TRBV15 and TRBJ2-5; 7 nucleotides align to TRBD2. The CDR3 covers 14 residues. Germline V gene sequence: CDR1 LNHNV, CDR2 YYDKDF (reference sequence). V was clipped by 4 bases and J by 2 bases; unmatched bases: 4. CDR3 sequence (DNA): TGTGCCACCAGCAAGGGGCGGGGGCAAGAGACCCAGTACTTC. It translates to CATSKGRGQETQYF.

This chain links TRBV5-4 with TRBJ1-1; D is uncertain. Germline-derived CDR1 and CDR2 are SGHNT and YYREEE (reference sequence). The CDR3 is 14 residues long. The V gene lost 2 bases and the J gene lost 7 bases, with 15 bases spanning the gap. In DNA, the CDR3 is TGTGCCAGCAGCTTTGACAATTTGGCAGGTGAAGCTTTCTTT. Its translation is CASSFDNLAGEAFF.

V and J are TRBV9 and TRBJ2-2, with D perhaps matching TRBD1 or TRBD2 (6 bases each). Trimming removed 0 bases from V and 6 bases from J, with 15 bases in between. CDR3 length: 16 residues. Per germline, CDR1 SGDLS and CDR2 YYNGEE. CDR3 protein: CASSVVSGADPGELFF. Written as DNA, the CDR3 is TGTGCCAGCAGCGTAGTGTCGGGGGCCGATCCCGGGGAGCTGTTTTTT. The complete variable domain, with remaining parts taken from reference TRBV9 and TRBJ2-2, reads DSGVTQTPKHLITATGQRVTLRCSPRSGDLSVYWYQQSLDQGLQFLIQYYNGEERAKGNILERFSAQQFPDLHSELNLSSLELGDSALYFCASSVVSGADPGELFFGEGSRLTVL.